The 27 T cell receptor beta chains presented below share a single source sample, sequenced in a study of post-analysis software for immune sequencing data. Study-level points and caveats: The five TRBV segments detected at higher frequency in patients than in controls included TRBV5-6, TRBV5-1 and TRBV20-1.

Their antigen targets remain unknown. Tagging with unique molecular identifiers was a feature of the TCR beta cDNA libraries. TCRdb called the PCR reads again in MiXCR, with one record for every CDR3 protein. The table lists 150,000 to 200,000 distinct CDR3 sequences, roughly 30% of them singletons. Sequencing used blood. These receptors were obtained from a girl aged 10 to 17 with multiple sclerosis.

This clonotype was detected a few times. The chain has TRBV5-1 and TRBJ1-1; D gene unclear. The CDR3 is 13 amino acids. Germline CDR1 and CDR2: SGHRS and YFSETQ. V lost 3 bases and J 1 base, leaving 7 bases between the germline ends. CDR3 in DNA: TGCGCCAGCAGCTCGGGAGAGAACACTGAAGCTTTCTTT. It yields the protein CASSSGENTEAFF.

The table lists this clonotype with a few counts. The chain has TRBV5-1 and TRBJ1-4; unclear D gene. The ends were cut back, 2 bases at V and 8 bases at J, with 10 bases in the middle. Germline V gene lookup returns CDR1 SGHRS and CDR2 YFSETQ. The CDR3 covers 13 residues. CDR3 DNA sequence: TGCGCCAGCAGCTTTACATCATCAGAAAAACTGTTTTTT. The encoded protein is CASSFTSSEKLFF.

As concerns this clonotype: Relative to the germline gene, one junction end is altered; a read error may explain this. J is TRBJ1-6 and V is TRBV5-1; 7 bases line up with TRBD1. The CDR3 contains 15 residues. Per germline, CDR1 SGHRS and CDR2 YFSETQ. The CDR3 loop is CASSLTGVDNSPFHF. As DNA, the CDR3 is TGCGCCAGCAGCTTGACAGGGGTGGATAATTCACCCTTCCACTTT.

This clonotype was recorded at least ten times. This chain connects TRBV20-1 to TRBJ2-1, with 12 bases identical to TRBD1. Trimming at V came to 4 bases and at J to 6 bases, leaving 4 bases not matched to a gene. The CDR3 spans 14 residues. Germline V CDR1 and CDR2: DFQATT, SNEGSKA (reference sequence). In DNA, the CDR3 is TGCAGTGCTACGGGACAGGGGGCGGTCAATGAGCAGTTCTTC. Encoded protein: CSATGQGAVNEQFF.

V usage is TRBV27 and J usage is TRBJ1-1; the match to TRBD1 covers 8 bases. The germline V gene has CDR1 MNHEY and CDR2 SMNVEV (reference sequence). The CDR3 spans 15 residues. J lost 7 bases, V lost 5 bases, and 12 bases had no gene match. CDR3 bases: TGTGCCAGCAGTCCCGACAGGGGCTCCCTGGGTGAAGCTTTCTTT. It codes for CASSPDRGSLGEAFF.

This clonotype has at least ten counts. V is TRBV10-3 and J is TRBJ2-7, with 7 nucleotides matching TRBD1. The trim removed 7 bases at V and 4 bases at J, leaving 16 bases unmatched. Per the germline V gene, CDR1 is ENHRY and CDR2 is SYGVKD. The CDR3 sequence is 16 residues long. The CDR3 nucleotides are TGTGCCATCAACGTTTGGACGGACAGGAATAAATACGAGCAGTACTTC. Its translation is CAINVWTDRNKYEQYF.

The V gene is TRBV11-2, the J gene TRBJ2-7, with TRBD1 identical over 8 bases. This CDR3 is built from 15 residues. With V trimmed by 3 bases and J by 0 bases, 4 bases remained unmatched. Germline V lookup: CDR1 SGHAT, CDR2 FQNNGV. The CDR3 spells CASSLGQDSSYEQYF. CDR3 DNA sequence: TGTGCCAGCAGCTTGGGACAGGATTCCTCCTACGAGCAGTACTTC.

This clonotype has a handful of counts. Relative to the germline gene, one junction end is altered; a read error may explain this. V gene TRBV3-1 combines with J gene TRBJ2-7; 7 nucleotides match TRBD2. Germline assignment: CDR1 LGHDT and CDR2 YNNKEL (reference sequence). The CDR3 has 13 amino acids. CDR3 protein: CAGSLGGHGEQYF. The CDR3 DNA is TGTGCCGGCAGTCTGGGAGGGCATGGCGAGCAGTACTTC.

This clonotype was detected many times. The chain has TRBV7-8 and TRBJ2-7, with D possibly called TRBD1 or TRBD2 (5 bases each). Trimming removed 1 base at V and 6 bases at J, with 13 bases between. Germline V gene lookup returns CDR1 SGHVS and CDR2 FQNEAQ. CDR3 size: 14 residues. CDR3 sequence: CASSLGASQGEQYF. CDR3 coding DNA: TGTGCCAGCAGCTTAGGAGCTAGCCAGGGCGAGCAGTACTTC. Together with reference TRBV7-8 and TRBJ2-7, the CDR3 gives the full variable domain: GAGVSQSPRYKVAKRGQDVALRCDPISGHVSLFWYQQALGQGPEFLTYFQNEAQLDKSGLPSDRFFAERPEGSVSTLKIQRTQQEDSAVYLCASSLGASQGEQYFGPGTRLTVT.

The chain carries TRBV21-1 and TRBJ2-4; the listed D gene, TRBD1, was not tested against the DNA. TRBV21-1 constitutes a pseudogene. This CDR3 comprises 9 residues. For the CDR3, the DNA is TGTGCCAGCGTCGCCCCCGAGTACTTC. Amino acids: CASVAPEYF.

This chain joins TRBV27 and TRBJ1-5; no clear D gene. This CDR3 is 14 amino acids long. V lost 5 bases and J lost 15, with 23 bases in between. The germline V gene encodes CDR1 MNHEY and CDR2 SMNVEV (reference sequence). The CDR3 region has the DNA TGTGCCAGCAGTCCGTTAGAGGACCCGGGAGGAACGCATTTT. Translation gives CASSPLEDPGGTHF.

The J gene is TRBJ1-2, the V gene TRBV9, with D possibly being TRBD1 (5 bases). V was clipped by 7 bases and J by 8 bases, with 12 bases between them. The CDR3 consists of 11 residues. Germline CDR1 SGDLS, CDR2 YYNGEE. The CDR3 loop is CASSNWGGYTF. For the CDR3, the DNA is TGTGCCAGCTCGAACTGGGGCGGCTACACCTTC. Full variable domain (remainder filled in from reference TRBV9 and TRBJ1-2): DSGVTQTPKHLITATGQRVTLRCSPRSGDLSVYWYQQSLDQGLQFLIQYYNGEERAKGNILERFSAQQFPDLHSELNLSSLELGDSALYFCASSNWGGYTFGSGTRLTVV.

Many counts were recorded for this clonotype. V usage is TRBV7-6 and J usage is TRBJ2-1; 13 bases match TRBD2. The germline CDR1 and CDR2 sequences are SGHVS and FNYEAQ. The CDR3 contains 16 residues. The junction had 3 bases not matched to a gene; V was cut back by 3 bases and J by 4 bases. This CDR3 is CASSLGGLAGYNEQFF. The DNA of the CDR3 is TGTGCCAGCAGCTTGGGGGGACTAGCGGGATACAATGAGCAGTTCTTC.

The chain joins TRBV27 to TRBJ2-1; D call uncertain. CDR1 and CDR2 from the germline V gene are MNHEY and SMNVEV (reference sequence). CDR3 size: 17 residues. Trimming stripped 6 bases from V and 3 bases from J, with 21 bases between. The CDR3 protein is CASRPQLGLLLYNEQFF. In DNA, the CDR3 is TGTGCCAGCAGACCCCAACTCGGGCTCCTCCTCTACAATGAGCAGTTCTTC.

This clonotype was seen at least ten times. The chain employs TRBV10-3 and TRBJ2-7; maybe TRBD2 (6 bases). Germline-derived CDR1 and CDR2 are ENHRY and SYGVKD. CDR3 length: 14 amino acids. V was pared by 6 bases and J by 3 bases, with 15 bases between. The CDR3 DNA follows: TGTGCCATCAGGCCGGGGGTCCTAATCTACGAGCAGTACTTC. Protein product: CAIRPGVLIYEQYF.

This clonotype was found a few times. The gene calls are TRBV20-1 and TRBJ2-1; no clear D. V shed 5 bases and J shed 5 bases, with 25 bases lying between them. CDR1 and CDR2 from the germline V gene are DFQATT and SNEGSKA (reference sequence). The CDR3 is made up of 17 amino acids. This chain's CDR3 is CSAGYPLMGTRDNEQFF. CDR3 coding DNA: TGCAGTGCTGGATACCCACTTATGGGTACAAGAGACAATGAGCAGTTCTTC.

At least ten counts were recorded for this clonotype. The V and J genes are TRBV5-1 and TRBJ2-5; 9 bases line up with TRBD1. The V gene end was trimmed by 4 bases and the J gene end by 1 base; junction bases not matched to a gene: 5. The germline V gene encodes CDR1 SGHRS and CDR2 YFSETQ. The CDR3 runs 15 residues. CDR3 sequence reads: CASSLRTGAQETQYF. In DNA form, the CDR3 reads TGCGCCAGCAGCCTCCGGACAGGGGCCCAAGAGACCCAGTACTTC.

The V gene is TRBV10-3, the J gene TRBJ1-1, with TRBD1 as a possible D gene (5 bases). Trimming pared 0 bases from V and 8 bases from J, leaving 10 bases between. CDR3 size: 13 residues. Germline V gives CDR1 ENHRY, CDR2 SYGVKD. The chain's CDR3 is CAISESWAGEAFF. CDR3 sequence (DNA): TGTGCCATCAGTGAGTCTTGGGCAGGGGAAGCTTTCTTT.

This clonotype appeared a few times. The V and J genes are TRBV5-1 and TRBJ2-1, with D perhaps TRBD2 (6 bases). Germline loops: CDR1 SGHRS, CDR2 YFSETQ. The V and J ends lost 9 bases and 8 bases respectively, with 18 bases between them. The CDR3 contains 13 residues. Here the CDR3 reads CATRDPAGYEQFF. The CDR3 coding sequence is TGCGCCACGAGGGACCCAGCGGGCTATGAGCAGTTCTTC.

This clonotype was recorded at least ten times. The chain joins TRBV4-1 to TRBJ2-5; no clear D gene. The CDR3 length is 15 residues. Deletions cut 4 bases from V and 0 bases from J, with 12 bases between. Germline lookup yields CDR1 MGHRA and CDR2 YSYEKL. The CDR3 sequence is CASSPLVVNQETQYF. CDR3 DNA sequence: TGCGCCAGCAGCCCGTTGGTGGTGAACCAAGAGACCCAGTACTTC.

The rearrangement joins TRBV5-1 to TRBJ2-7; no definite D call. V was cut by 1 base and J by 0 bases, with 5 bases left in between. The CDR3 totals 13 residues. The germline CDR1 and CDR2 sequences are SGHRS and YFSETQ. The CDR3, as DNA: TGCGCCAGCAGCTTGACCGTCTCCTACGAGCAGTACTTC. Amino acids: CASSLTVSYEQYF.

The sample holds a few counts of this clonotype. A read error may account for a junction end that differs from germline. The genes are TRBV7-8 and TRBJ1-5; no definite D call. The CDR3 totals 14 residues. CDR1 and CDR2 from the germline V gene are SGHVS and FQNEAQ. The CDR3: CASSLGQHRQPQHF. CDR3 coding DNA: TGTGCCAGCAGTTTAGGCCAGCATCGGCAGCCCCAGCATTTT.

The gene calls are TRBV12-3 or TRBV12-4 and TRBJ1-1; possible D gene TRBD1, 6 bases. Deletions cut 4 bases from V and 2 bases from J, with 11 bases between. CDR3 length: 14 amino acids. The CDR3 DNA is TGTGCCAGCAGTTCGGACAGTGCAAACACTGAAGCTTTCTTT. Protein product: CASSSDSANTEAFF.

In this sample, this clonotype turned up a few times. This chain links TRBV13 with TRBJ2-1; TRBD2 aligns across 14 bases. Germline assignment: CDR1 PRHDT and CDR2 FYEKMQ (reference sequence). The V and J ends lost 5 bases and 2 bases, in that order; junction bases with no gene match: 17. This CDR3 has 21 residues. CDR3 DNA: TGTGCCAGCAGCATGGGACCGGAGGGGACTAGCGGGAGTCCTACCTACAATGAGCAGTTCTTC. Translating gives CASSMGPEGTSGSPTYNEQFF.

V and J are TRBV28 and TRBJ2-7; D gene ambiguous. The CDR3 is 15 amino acids. V was cut by 1 base and J by 4 bases, with 14 bases left in between. The germline V gene has CDR1 MDHEN and CDR2 SYDVKM. The CDR3 sequence: CASSLYSLADYEQYF. In DNA form, the CDR3 reads TGTGCCAGCAGTTTATATTCCTTGGCAGATTACGAGCAGTACTTC. Variable domain in full (rest from reference TRBV28 and TRBJ2-7): DVKVTQSSRYLVKRTGEKVFLECVQDMDHENMFWYRQDPGLGLRLIYFSYDVKMKEKGDIPEGYSVSREKKERFSLILESASTNQTSMYLCASSLYSLADYEQYFGPGTRLTVT.

This clonotype has at least ten counts. The V and J genes are TRBV29-1 and TRBJ2-3; TRBD2 agrees at 11 bases. The V gene end was trimmed by 6 bases and the J gene end by 4 bases; junction bases not matched to a gene: 3. The CDR3 is 13 residues long. CDR1 is SQVTM and CDR2 is ANQGSEA in the germline V gene. The CDR3 DNA follows: TGCAGCGTCGGGACTAGCGGAGCAGATACGCAGTATTTT. This codes for CSVGTSGADTQYF.

Concerning this clonotype: A much larger clone lies one base from this, so it may be a read error. The CDR3 does not end in the conserved phenylalanine or tryptophan, so this is likely a read error. The chain carries TRBV7-3 and TRBJ2-1; 9 nucleotides agree with TRBD2. The CDR3 totals 15 residues. Per the germline V gene, CDR1 is SGHTA and CDR2 is FQGTGA. J gave up 7 bases and V 4 bases, and 8 bases lay outside the gene matches. In nucleotides, the CDR3 is TGTGCCAGCAGCTGGCGGGAGGGCCTCGGTAATGAGCAGTTCTTA. Translating it yields CASSWREGLGNEQFL.